This T cell receptor (beta chain) is from a study of blood T cell repertoires in COVID-19. Study at large: Samples came from the United States, Italy and Spain, spanning acute and convalescent COVID-19.

As originally analysed: The assay estimated nucleated cells by amplifying reference gene primers. The table came from immunoSEQ multiplex PCR; TCRdb's copy has only in-frame clones and leaves some out. V and J calls and clone size are copied from that table; D and trimming were computed from the DNA. The sample lists 250,000 to 350,000 clones, around 90% occurring once. The material sequenced was PBMCs or T cells enriched from blood (not recorded which). The source is a woman in her late teens or twenties with acute COVID-19.

As DNA, the CDR3 is TGTGCCAGCAGCTTCCACGGACTAGCGGGAGGCGAGCAGTTCTTC. Translating it yields CASSFHGLAGGEQFF. This chain joins TRBV7-9 and TRBJ2-1; TRBD2 agrees at 14 bases. The CDR3 sequence is 15 residues long. Germline V CDR1 and CDR2: SEHNR, FQNEAQ (reference sequence). V lost 3 bases to trimming and J lost 10 bases; unmatched junction nucleotides: 5. The variable domain in full, with the rest retrieved from reference TRBV7-9 and TRBJ2-1, is DTGVSQNPRHKITKRGQNVTFRCDPISEHNRLYWYRQTLGQGPEFLTYFQNEAQLEKSRLLSDRFSAERPKGSFSTLEIQRTEQGDSAMYLCASSFHGLAGGEQFFGPGTRLTVL.